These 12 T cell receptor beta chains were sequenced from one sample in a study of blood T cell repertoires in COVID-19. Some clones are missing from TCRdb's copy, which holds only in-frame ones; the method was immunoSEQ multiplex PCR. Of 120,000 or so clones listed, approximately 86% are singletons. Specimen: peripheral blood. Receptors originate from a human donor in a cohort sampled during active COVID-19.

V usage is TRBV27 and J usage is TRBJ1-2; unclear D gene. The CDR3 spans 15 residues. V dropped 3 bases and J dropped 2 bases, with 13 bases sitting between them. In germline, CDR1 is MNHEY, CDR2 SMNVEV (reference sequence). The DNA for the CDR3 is TGTGCCAGCAGTTTCGAGGCCCGTGGCAACTATGGCTACACCTTC. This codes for CASSFEARGNYGYTF.

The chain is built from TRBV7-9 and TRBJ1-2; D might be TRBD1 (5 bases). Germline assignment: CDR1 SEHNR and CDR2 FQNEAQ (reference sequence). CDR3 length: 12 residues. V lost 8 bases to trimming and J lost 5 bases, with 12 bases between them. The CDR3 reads CASRASGYGYTF. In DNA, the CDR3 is TGTGCCAGCCGGGCCTCAGGGTATGGCTACACCTTC.

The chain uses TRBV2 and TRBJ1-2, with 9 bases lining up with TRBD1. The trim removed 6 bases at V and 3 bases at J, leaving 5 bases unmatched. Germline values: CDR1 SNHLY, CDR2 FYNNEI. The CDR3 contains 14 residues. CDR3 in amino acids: CASSPRTGDYGYTF. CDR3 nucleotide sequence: TGTGCCAGCAGCCCCCGGACAGGGGACTATGGCTACACCTTC.

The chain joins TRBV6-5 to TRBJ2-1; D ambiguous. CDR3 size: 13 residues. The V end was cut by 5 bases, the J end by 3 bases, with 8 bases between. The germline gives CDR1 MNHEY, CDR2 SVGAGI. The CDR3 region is CASSPQFYNEQFF. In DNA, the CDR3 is TGTGCCAGCAGTCCCCAGTTCTACAATGAGCAGTTCTTC.

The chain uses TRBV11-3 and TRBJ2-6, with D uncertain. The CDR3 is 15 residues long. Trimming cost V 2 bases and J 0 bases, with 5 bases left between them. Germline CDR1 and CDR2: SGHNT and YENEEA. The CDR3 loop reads CASSLWSSGANVLTF. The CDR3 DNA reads TGTGCCAGCAGCTTATGGAGCTCTGGGGCCAACGTCCTGACTTTC.

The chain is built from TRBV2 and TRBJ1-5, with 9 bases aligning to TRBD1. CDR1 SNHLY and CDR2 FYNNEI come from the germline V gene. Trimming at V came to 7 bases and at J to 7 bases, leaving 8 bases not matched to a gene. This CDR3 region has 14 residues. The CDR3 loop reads CASIMDRGGQPQHF. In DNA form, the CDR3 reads TGTGCCAGCATTATGGACAGGGGCGGGCAGCCCCAGCATTTT.

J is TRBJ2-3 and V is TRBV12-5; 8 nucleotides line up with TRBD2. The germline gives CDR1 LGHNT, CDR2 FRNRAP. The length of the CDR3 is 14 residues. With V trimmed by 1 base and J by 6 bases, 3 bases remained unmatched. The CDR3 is CASGLARGGDTQYF. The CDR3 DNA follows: TGTGCTAGTGGTTTGGCTCGGGGGGGTGATACGCAGTATTTT. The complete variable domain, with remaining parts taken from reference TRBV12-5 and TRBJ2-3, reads DARVTQTPRHKVTEMGQEVTMRCQPILGHNTVFWYRQTMMQGLELLAYFRNRAPLDDSGMPKDRFSAEMPDATLATLKIQPSEPRDSAVYFCASGLARGGDTQYFGPGTRLTVL.

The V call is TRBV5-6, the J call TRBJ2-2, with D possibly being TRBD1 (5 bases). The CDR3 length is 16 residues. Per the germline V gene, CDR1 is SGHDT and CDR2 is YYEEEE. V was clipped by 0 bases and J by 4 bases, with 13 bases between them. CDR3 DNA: TGTGCCAGCAGCTTGGAAGGGGCTGGGGTCACCGGGGAGCTGTTTTTT. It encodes CASSLEGAGVTGELFF.

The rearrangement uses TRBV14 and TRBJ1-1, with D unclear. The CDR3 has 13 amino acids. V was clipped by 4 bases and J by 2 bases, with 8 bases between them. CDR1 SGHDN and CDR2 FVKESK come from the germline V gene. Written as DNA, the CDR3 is TGTGCCAGCAGCCGCGCCGTAAACACTGAAGCTTTCTTT. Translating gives CASSRAVNTEAFF.

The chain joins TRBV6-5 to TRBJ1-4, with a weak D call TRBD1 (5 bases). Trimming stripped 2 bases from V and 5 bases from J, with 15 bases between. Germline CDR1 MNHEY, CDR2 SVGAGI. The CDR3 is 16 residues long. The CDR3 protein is CASSYRGGQRNEKLFF. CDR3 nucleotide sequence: TGTGCCAGCAGTTACAGGGGAGGTCAGCGAAATGAAAAACTGTTTTTT.

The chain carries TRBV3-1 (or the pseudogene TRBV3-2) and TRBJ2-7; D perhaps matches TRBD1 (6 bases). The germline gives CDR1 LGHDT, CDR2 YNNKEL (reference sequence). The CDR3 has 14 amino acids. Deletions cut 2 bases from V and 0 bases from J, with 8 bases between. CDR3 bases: TGTGCCAGCAGCCAAATCAGGGGCTCCTACGAGCAGTACTTC. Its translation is CASSQIRGSYEQYF.

DNA for the CDR3: TGTGCCAGCAGCTTGGACAGATTCAATCAGCCCCAGCATTTT. Translating it yields CASSLDRFNQPQHF. This rearrangement joins TRBV7-2 to TRBJ1-5, with D tentatively TRBD1 (6 bases). With 3 bases removed from V and 3 bases from J, the gap between germline ends came to 9 bases. The CDR3 totals 14 residues. The germline V gene has CDR1 SGHTA and CDR2 FQGNSA.